This T cell receptor (beta chain) came from a study of cytomegalovirus exposure and HLA in healthy donors. Notes on the study in general: There were reportedly fewer N-insertions in an Asian-associated ancestry cluster than the approximately 600-donor mean, in a later analysis. As a later analysis revealed, the rate of TCR association differed by HLA locus, with DRB1 most and HLA-C fewest. Highly shared variants forming one cluster were likely a sequencing artifact. Apparent HLA restriction characterized most CMV-associated TCR beta chains in a later analysis.

Comment on this clone: Antigen specificity is unknown.

The CDR3 runs 14 residues. V dropped 1 base and J dropped 2 bases, with 10 bases sitting between them. CDR1 is SGHKS, CDR2 YYEKEE, per germline (reference sequence). Researchers ran the PCR with 60 Vbeta and 13 Jbeta primers. Sequencing used immunoSEQ multiplex PCR; TCRdb keeps in-frame clones, though not all of them. The sample consists of 100,000 to 150,000 clones, roughly 81% of them appearing once. The sequence came from a woman in her 30s in good health and CMV-seronegative. The sample taken for sequencing was PBMCs. The chain links TRBV5-5 to TRBJ2-7; a weak D match, TRBD1 (6 bases). CDR3 amino acids: CASSLTGLTYEQYF. In nucleotides, the CDR3 is TGTGCCAGCAGCTTGACAGGGTTAACCTACGAGCAGTACTTC.